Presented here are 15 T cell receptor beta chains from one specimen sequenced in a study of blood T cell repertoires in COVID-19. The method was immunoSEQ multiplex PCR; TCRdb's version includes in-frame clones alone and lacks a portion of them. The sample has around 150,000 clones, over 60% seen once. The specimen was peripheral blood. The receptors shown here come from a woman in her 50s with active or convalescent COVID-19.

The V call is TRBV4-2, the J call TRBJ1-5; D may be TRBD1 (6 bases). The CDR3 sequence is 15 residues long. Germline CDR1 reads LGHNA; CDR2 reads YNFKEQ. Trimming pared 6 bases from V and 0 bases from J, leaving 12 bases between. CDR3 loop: CASSRRTASNQPQHF. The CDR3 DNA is TGTGCCAGCAGTCGCCGGACAGCTAGCAATCAGCCCCAGCATTTT.

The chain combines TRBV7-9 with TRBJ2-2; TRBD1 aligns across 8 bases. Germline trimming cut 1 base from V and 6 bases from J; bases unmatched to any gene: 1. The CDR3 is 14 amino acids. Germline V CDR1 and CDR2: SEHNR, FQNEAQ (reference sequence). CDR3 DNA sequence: TGTGCCAGCAGCTTAGAGGACAGGGCCGGGGAGCTGTTTTTT. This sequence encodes CASSLEDRAGELFF.

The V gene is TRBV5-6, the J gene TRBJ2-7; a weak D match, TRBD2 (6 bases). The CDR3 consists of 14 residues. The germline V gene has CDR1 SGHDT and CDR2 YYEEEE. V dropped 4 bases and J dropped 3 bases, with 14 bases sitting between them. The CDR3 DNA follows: TGTGCCAGCAGCCCGGGACTCGATATCTACGAGCAGTACTTC. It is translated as CASSPGLDIYEQYF.

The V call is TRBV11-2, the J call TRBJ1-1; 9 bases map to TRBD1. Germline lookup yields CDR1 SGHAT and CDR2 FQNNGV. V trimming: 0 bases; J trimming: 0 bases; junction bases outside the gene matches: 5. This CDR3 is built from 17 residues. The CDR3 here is CASSLEGTGKMNTEAFF. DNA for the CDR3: TGTGCCAGCAGCTTAGAAGGGACAGGGAAAATGAACACTGAAGCTTTCTTT. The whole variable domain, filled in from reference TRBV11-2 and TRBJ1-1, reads EAGVAQSPRYKIIEKRQSVAFWCNPISGHATLYWYQQILGQGPKLLIQFQNNGVVDDSQLPKDRFSAERLKGVDSTLKIQPAKLEDSAVYLCASSLEGTGKMNTEAFFGQGTRLTVV.

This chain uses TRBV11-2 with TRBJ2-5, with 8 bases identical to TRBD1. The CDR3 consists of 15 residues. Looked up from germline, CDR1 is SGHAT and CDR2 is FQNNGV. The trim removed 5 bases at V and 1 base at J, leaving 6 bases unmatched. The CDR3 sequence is CASSQGAGSQETQYF. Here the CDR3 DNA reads TGTGCCAGCAGCCAGGGGGCGGGAAGCCAAGAGACCCAGTACTTC.

The CDR3 loop reads CASSLPVAGGEAFF. The CDR3 bases are TGTGCCAGCAGCTTACCCGTTGCAGGGGGTGAAGCTTTCTTT. The V and J genes are TRBV7-2 and TRBJ1-1; 7 bases fit TRBD1. The CDR3 is 14 amino acids. V lost 2 bases to trimming and J lost 7 bases; unmatched junction nucleotides: 7. Germline V CDR1 and CDR2: SGHTA, FQGNSA.

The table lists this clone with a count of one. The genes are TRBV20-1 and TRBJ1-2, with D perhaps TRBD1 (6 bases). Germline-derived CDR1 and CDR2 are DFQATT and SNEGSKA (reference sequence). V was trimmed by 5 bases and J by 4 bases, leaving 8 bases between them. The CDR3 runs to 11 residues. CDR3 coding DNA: TGCAGTGCTTTGGACAGCTATGGCTACACCTTC. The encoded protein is CSALDSYGYTF.

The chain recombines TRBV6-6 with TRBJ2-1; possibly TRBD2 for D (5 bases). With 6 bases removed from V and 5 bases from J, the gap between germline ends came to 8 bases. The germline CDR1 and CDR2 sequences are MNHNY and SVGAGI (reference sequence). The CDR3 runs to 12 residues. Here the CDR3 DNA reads TGTGCCAGCAGCTCGGGGAACAATGAGCAGTTCTTC. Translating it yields CASSSGNNEQFF.

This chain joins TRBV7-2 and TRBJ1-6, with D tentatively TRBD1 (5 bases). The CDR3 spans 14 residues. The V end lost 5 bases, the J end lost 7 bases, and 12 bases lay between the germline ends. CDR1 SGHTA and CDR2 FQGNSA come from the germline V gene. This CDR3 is CASSLSGGNSPLHF. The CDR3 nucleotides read TGTGCCAGCAGCCTCTCGGGGGGGAATTCACCCCTCCACTTT.

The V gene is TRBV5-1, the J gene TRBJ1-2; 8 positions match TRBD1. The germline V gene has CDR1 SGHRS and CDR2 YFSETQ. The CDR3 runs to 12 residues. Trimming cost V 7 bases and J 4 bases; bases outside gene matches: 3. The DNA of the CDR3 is TGCGCCAGCGGGACAGGTAGCTATGGCTACACCTTC. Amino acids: CASGTGSYGYTF. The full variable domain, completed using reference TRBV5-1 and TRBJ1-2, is KAGVTQTPRYLIKTRGQQVTLSCSPISGHRSVSWYQQTPGQGLQFLFEYFSETQRNKGNFPGRFSGRQFSNSRSEMNVSTLELGDSALYLCASGTGSYGYTFGSGTRLTVV.

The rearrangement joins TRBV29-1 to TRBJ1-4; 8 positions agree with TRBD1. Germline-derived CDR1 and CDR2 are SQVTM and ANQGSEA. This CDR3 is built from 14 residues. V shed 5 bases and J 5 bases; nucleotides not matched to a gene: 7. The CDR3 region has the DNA TGCAGCGTTACGACCACAGGGGGGAATGAAAAACTGTTTTTT. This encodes CSVTTTGGNEKLFF.

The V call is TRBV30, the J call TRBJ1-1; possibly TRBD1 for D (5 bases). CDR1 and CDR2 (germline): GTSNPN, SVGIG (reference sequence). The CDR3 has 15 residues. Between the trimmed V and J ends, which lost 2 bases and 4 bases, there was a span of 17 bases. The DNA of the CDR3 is TGTGCCTGGAGTCCAGCCAGGGTAAGGGCCACTGAAGCTTTCTTT. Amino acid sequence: CAWSPARVRATEAFF.

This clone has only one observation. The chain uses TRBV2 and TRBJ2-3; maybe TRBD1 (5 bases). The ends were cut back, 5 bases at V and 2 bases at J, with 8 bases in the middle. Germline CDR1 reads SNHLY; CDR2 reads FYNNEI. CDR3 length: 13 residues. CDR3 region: CASSLGATDTQYF. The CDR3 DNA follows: TGTGCCAGCAGTCTAGGGGCCACAGATACGCAGTATTTT.

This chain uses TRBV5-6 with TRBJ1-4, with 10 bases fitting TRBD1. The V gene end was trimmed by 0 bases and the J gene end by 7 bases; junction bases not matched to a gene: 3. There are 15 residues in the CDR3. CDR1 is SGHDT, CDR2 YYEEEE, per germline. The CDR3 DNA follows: TGTGCCAGCAGCTTGGGGACAGGGGGAGGTGAAAAACTGTTTTTT. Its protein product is CASSLGTGGGEKLFF.

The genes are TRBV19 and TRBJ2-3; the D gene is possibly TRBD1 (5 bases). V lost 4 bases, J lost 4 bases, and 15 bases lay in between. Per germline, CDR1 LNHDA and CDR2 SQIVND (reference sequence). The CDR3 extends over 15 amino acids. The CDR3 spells CASSTGGARADTQYF. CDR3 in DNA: TGTGCCAGTAGTACCGGTGGGGCAAGGGCAGATACGCAGTATTTT.